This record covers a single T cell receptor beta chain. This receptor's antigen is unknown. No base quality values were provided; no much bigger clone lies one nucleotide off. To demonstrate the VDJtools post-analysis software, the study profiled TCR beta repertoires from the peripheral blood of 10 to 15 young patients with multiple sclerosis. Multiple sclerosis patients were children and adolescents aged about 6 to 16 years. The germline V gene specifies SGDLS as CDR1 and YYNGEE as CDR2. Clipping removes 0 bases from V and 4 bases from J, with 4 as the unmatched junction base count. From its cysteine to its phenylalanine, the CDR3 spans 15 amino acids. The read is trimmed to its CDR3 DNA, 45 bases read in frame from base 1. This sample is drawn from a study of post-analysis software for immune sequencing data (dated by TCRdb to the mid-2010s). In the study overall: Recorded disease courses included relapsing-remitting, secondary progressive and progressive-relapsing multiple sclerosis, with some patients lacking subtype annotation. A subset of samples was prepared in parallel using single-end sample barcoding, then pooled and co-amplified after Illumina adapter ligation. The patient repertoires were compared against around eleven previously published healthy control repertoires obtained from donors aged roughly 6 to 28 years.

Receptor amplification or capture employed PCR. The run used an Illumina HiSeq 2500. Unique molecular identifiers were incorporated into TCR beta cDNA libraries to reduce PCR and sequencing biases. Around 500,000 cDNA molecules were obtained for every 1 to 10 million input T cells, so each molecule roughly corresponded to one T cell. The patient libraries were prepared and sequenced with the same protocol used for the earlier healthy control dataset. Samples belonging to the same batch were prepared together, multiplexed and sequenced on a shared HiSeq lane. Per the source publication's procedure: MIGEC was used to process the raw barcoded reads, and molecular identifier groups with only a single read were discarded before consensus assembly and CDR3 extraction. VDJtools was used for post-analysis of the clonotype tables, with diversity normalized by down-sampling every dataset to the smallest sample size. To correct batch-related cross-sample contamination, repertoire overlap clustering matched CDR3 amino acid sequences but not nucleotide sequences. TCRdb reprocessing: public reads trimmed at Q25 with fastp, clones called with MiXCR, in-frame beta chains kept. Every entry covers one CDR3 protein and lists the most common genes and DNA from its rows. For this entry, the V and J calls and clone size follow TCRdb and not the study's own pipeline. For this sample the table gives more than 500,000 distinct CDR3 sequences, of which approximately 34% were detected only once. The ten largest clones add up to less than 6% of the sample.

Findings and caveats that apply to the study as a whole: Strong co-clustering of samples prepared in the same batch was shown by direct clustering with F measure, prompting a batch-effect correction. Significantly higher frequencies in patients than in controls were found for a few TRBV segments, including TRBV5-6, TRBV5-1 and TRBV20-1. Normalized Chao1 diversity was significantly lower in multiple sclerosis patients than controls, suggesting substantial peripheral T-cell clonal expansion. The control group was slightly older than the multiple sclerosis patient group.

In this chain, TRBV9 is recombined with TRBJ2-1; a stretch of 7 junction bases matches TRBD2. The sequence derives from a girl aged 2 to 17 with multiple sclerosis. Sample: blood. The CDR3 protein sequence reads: CASSVGDYAYNEQFF. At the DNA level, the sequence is TGTGCCAGCAGCGTAGGGGACTATGCGTACAATGAGCAGTTCTTC.